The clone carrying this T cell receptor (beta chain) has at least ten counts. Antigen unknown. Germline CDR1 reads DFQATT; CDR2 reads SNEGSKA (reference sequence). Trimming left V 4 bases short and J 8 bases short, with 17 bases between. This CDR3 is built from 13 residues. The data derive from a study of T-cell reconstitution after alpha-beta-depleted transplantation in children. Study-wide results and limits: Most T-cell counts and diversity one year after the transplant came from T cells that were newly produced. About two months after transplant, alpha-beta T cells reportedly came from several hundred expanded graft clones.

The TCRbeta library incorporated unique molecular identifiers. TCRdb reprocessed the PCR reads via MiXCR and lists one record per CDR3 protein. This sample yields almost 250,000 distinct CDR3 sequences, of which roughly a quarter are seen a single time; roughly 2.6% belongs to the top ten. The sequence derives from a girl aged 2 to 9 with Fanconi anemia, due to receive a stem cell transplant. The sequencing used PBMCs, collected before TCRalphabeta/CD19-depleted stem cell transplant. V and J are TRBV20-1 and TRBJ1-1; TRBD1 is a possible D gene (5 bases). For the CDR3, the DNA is TGCAGTGCTACAGCCTTGGAGGGGAGGGAAGCTTTCTTT. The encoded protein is CSATALEGREAFF.